This passage covers 25 T cell receptor beta chains from one sample sequenced in a study of neurological immune-mediated disorders. TCRdb redid the calling of the 5' RACE reads with MiXCR, one entry per CDR3 protein. Here the sample spans some 30,000 distinct CDR3 sequences, over 4% being singletons. Sequencing used PBMCs. The receptors come from a man younger than 35 in good health.

This clonotype was recorded at least ten times. This chain uses TRBV18 with TRBJ1-3; D uncertain. V lost 2 bases and J 4 bases, leaving 12 bases between the germline ends. This CDR3 is built from 15 residues. Germline V gene data show CDR1 as KGHSH and CDR2 as LQKENI. CDR3 protein: CASSPASLRGNTIYF. The CDR3 nucleotides read TGTGCCAGCTCACCAGCCTCCCTTAGGGGAAACACCATATATTTT.

This clonotype showed up many times. Possible read error: a much larger clone is one base away. The chain is built from TRBV5-1 and TRBJ2-5; 7 bases map to TRBD2. J gave up 2 bases and V 7 bases, and 11 bases lay outside the gene matches. Germline-derived CDR1 and CDR2 are SGHRS and YFSETQ. CDR3 length: 15 residues. The CDR3 is CASGAQGLEQETQYF. CDR3 in DNA: TGCGCCAGCGGCGCCCAAGGACTAGAGCAAGAGACCCAGTACTTC.

This clonotype appeared many times. The chain recombines TRBV6-5 with TRBJ1-6; perhaps TRBD1 as D (6 bases). Looked up from germline, CDR1 is MNHEY and CDR2 is SVGAGI. This CDR3 has 15 residues. V was trimmed by 6 bases and J by 0 bases, leaving 9 bases between them. CDR3 in DNA: TGTGCCAGCAGCCAGGGGTCCTCCTATAATTCACCCCTCCACTTT. Translating it yields CASSQGSSYNSPLHF.

The CDR3 DNA sequence: TGCAGTGCTAGAGTGGGGGCCCATTCATTTGAAGCTTTCTTT. Translation gives CSARVGAHSFEAFF. V gene TRBV20-1 combines with J gene TRBJ1-1; tentatively, D is TRBD1 (6 bases). V lost 1 base and J lost 7, with 16 bases in between. Germline CDR1 is DFQATT and CDR2 is SNEGSKA (reference sequence). This CDR3 region has 14 residues.

There are many counts of this clonotype. CDR3 sequence (DNA): TGTGCCAGCAGCTTAATGAACACTGAAGCTTTCTTT. It yields the protein CASSLMNTEAFF. V and J are TRBV7-9 and TRBJ1-1; no clear D gene. This CDR3 region has 12 residues. V was pared by 2 bases and J by 0 bases, with 1 base between. Germline V gene sequence: CDR1 SEHNR, CDR2 FQNEAQ (reference sequence).

The sample holds many counts of this clonotype. The CDR3 is CASSPRGGPNEQFF. CDR3 nucleotides: TGTGCCAGCAGCCCCCGGGGGGGCCCCAATGAGCAGTTCTTC. J is TRBJ2-1 and V is TRBV7-3, with 8 bases fitting TRBD2. V was pared by 5 bases and J by 6 bases, with 6 bases of the junction left unmatched. The CDR3 covers 14 residues. Germline loops: CDR1 SGHTA, CDR2 FQGTGA.

This clonotype was seen ten or more times. The V and J genes are TRBV19 and TRBJ2-4; D perhaps matches TRBD2 (5 bases). Germline V gene lookup returns CDR1 LNHDA and CDR2 SQIVND (reference sequence). The CDR3 is made up of 16 amino acids. With 4 bases removed from V and 0 bases from J, the gap between germline ends came to 13 bases. DNA of the CDR3: TGTGCCAGTAGTAGAGGGCAGGTGATAGCCAAAAACATTCAGTACTTC. Translated: CASSRGQVIAKNIQYF.

This clonotype was seen many times. The chain is built from TRBV12-3 or TRBV12-4 and TRBJ2-3; TRBD2 aligns across 8 bases. V lost 5 bases and J lost 5; bases outside the gene matches: 9. The CDR3 is 15 residues long. The CDR3, as DNA: TGTGCCAGCAGTCCAGCGGGGGCCAACGGAGATACGCAGTATTTT. Protein: CASSPAGANGDTQYF.

This clonotype occurred many times. The V call is TRBV20-1, the J call TRBJ2-1; no clear D gene. The CDR3 loop spans 14 amino acids. Germline V gene lookup returns CDR1 DFQATT and CDR2 SNEGSKA (reference sequence). V was shortened by 6 bases and J by 0 bases, with 12 bases between the two germline ends. The CDR3 DNA follows: TGCAGTGCCCCCCGTAGCCGCTCCTACAATGAGCAGTTCTTC. Protein product: CSAPRSRSYNEQFF.

There are many counts of this clonotype. A junction boundary mismatches the germline segment, possibly from a read error. The chain combines TRBV7-6 with TRBJ1-3; tentatively, D is TRBD1 (6 bases). Germline loops: CDR1 SGHVS, CDR2 FNYEAQ. There are 17 residues in the CDR3. The CDR3 spells CASTLGGGATMGNTIYF. CDR3 nucleotides: TGTGCCAGCACCTTAGGAGGGGGTGCCACGATGGGAAACACCATATATTTT.

This clonotype showed up many times. V is TRBV18 and J is TRBJ2-6, with D possibly being TRBD1 (5 bases). Trimming removed 3 bases at V and 2 bases at J, with 8 bases between. Germline V gives CDR1 KGHSH, CDR2 LQKENI. The CDR3 totals 15 residues. The CDR3 loop is CASSPLRAGANVLTF. CDR3 DNA: TGTGCCAGCTCACCTCTCAGGGCTGGGGCCAACGTCCTGACTTTC.

This clonotype was seen ten or more times. The gene calls are TRBV7-9 and TRBJ2-7, with 8 bases aligning to TRBD2. The CDR3 sequence is 16 residues long. J gave up 2 bases and V 4 bases, and 10 bases lay outside the gene matches. Germline V gene data show CDR1 as SEHNR and CDR2 as FQNEAQ (reference sequence). CDR3 nucleotide sequence: TGTGCCAGCAGCTCCACGCGGGGGGAAAGCACCTACGAGCAGTACTTC. Translating it yields CASSSTRGESTYEQYF.

This clonotype was picked up many times. The J gene is TRBJ2-3, the V gene TRBV20-1; TRBD1 might be the D (5 bases). With 0 bases removed from V and 2 bases from J, the gap between germline ends came to 15 bases. The CDR3 has 16 amino acids. Germline values: CDR1 DFQATT, CDR2 SNEGSKA (reference sequence). The CDR3 DNA reads TGCAGTGCTAGAGATCCGATGGGCAGGGACACAGATACGCAGTATTTT. Amino acid sequence: CSARDPMGRDTDTQYF.

This clonotype was observed at least ten times. The chain uses TRBV12-3 or TRBV12-4 and TRBJ2-3; 7 bases fit TRBD2. The CDR3 spans 14 residues. The junction had 3 bases not matched to a gene; V was cut back by 5 bases and J by 1 base. CDR3 nucleotide sequence: TGTGCCAGCAGTCCTACTAGCGGCACAGATACGCAGTATTTT. It specifies CASSPTSGTDTQYF.

This clonotype is termed medium-sized. The chain uses TRBV20-1 and TRBJ2-1; weak D call: TRBD2 (6 bases). The CDR3 loop spans 16 amino acids. CDR1 and CDR2 from the germline V gene are DFQATT and SNEGSKA (reference sequence). The germline V and J ends were trimmed by 1 base and 7 bases, with 20 bases remaining between them. This CDR3 is CSARARAALASNEQFF. The DNA of the CDR3 is TGCAGTGCTAGAGCAAGAGCGGCACTAGCCTCGAATGAGCAGTTCTTC.

This clonotype was seen repeatedly, ten times or more. This chain connects TRBV27 to TRBJ1-1; a weak D match, TRBD1 (5 bases). Trimming shortened V by 8 bases and J by 1 base, and 14 bases separated the two germline ends. This CDR3 is built from 14 residues. Germline assignment: CDR1 MNHEY and CDR2 SMNVEV (reference sequence). The CDR3 DNA reads as TGTGCCAGCCGATTAGACAGACCGAACACTGAAGCTTTCTTT. Translated: CASRLDRPNTEAFF.

This clonotype was detected many times. V is TRBV27 and J is TRBJ2-5, with 7 bases aligning to TRBD2. V trimming: 5 bases; J trimming: 7 bases; junction bases outside the gene matches: 13. Germline V gene sequence: CDR1 MNHEY, CDR2 SMNVEV (reference sequence). The CDR3 length is 15 residues. CDR3 DNA sequence: TGTGCCAGCAGTCCAACTACTAGCGCCCAGGGGACCCAGTACTTC. Translation: CASSPTTSAQGTQYF.

This clonotype appeared many times. The J gene is TRBJ1-2, the V gene TRBV20-1, with 8 bases fitting TRBD1. The CDR3 runs to 14 residues. Germline CDR1 reads DFQATT; CDR2 reads SNEGSKA (reference sequence). V lost 6 bases, J lost 3 bases, and 9 bases stayed unmatched. The chain's CDR3 is CSATTPDRDYGYTF. In DNA, the CDR3 is TGCAGTGCCACAACCCCGGACAGGGACTATGGCTACACCTTC.

This clonotype has at least ten counts. This rearrangement joins TRBV10-2 to TRBJ2-3; no clear D. V lost 5 bases, J lost 4 bases, and 19 bases lay in between. CDR1 WSHSY and CDR2 SAAADI come from the germline V gene. The CDR3 loop spans 16 amino acids. CDR3 loop: CASSHPDGGRADTQYF. The CDR3 DNA reads as TGCGCCAGCAGTCACCCGGATGGCGGACGAGCAGATACGCAGTATTTT.

This clonotype was counted ten times or more. The chain links TRBV20-1 to TRBJ1-1, with D unresolved. Germline lookup yields CDR1 DFQATT and CDR2 SNEGSKA (reference sequence). CDR3 length: 13 amino acids. Trimming took 5 bases from V and 0 from J, leaving 10 bases between them. CDR3 nucleotides: TGCAGTGCTTTACATAACCTGAACACTGAAGCTTTCTTT. The encoded protein is CSALHNLNTEAFF.

This clonotype showed up many times. Sequence at one end of the junction differs from germline and may be a read error. The genes are TRBV6-1 and TRBJ2-7; no firm D call. Germline assignment: CDR1 MNHNS and CDR2 SASEGT. There are 13 residues in the CDR3. CDR3 DNA sequence: TGTGCCAGCAGGGCCCTCGCATCCTTCGAGCAGTACTTC. Translated, it gives CASRALASFEQYF.

This clonotype was observed many times. The chain combines TRBV4-1 with TRBJ1-2, with D possibly matching TRBD1 (6 bases). Germline lookup yields CDR1 MGHRA and CDR2 YSYEKL. Trimming stripped 3 bases from V and 3 bases from J, with 14 bases between. The CDR3 sequence is 15 residues long. The CDR3 region is CASSHPGGIYYGYTF. CDR3 in DNA: TGCGCCAGCAGCCACCCTGGGGGCATATACTATGGCTACACCTTC.

This clonotype was detected many times. The chain combines TRBV7-2 with TRBJ2-7; a weak D match, TRBD2 (7 bases). The CDR3 covers 15 residues. Trimming stripped 4 bases from V and 0 bases from J, with 13 bases between. Germline values: CDR1 SGHTA, CDR2 FQGNSA. CDR3 bases: TGTGCCAGCAGCTCCGGGGGGCCCCTCTCCTACGAGCAGTACTTC. It specifies CASSSGGPLSYEQYF.

In its sample, this clonotype was seen many times. The chain has TRBV10-2 and TRBJ2-7; 8 bases fit TRBD1. J gave up 1 base and V 0 bases, and 8 bases lay outside the gene matches. CDR1 is WSHSY, CDR2 SAAADI, per germline. The CDR3 is 17 amino acids. This CDR3 is CASSESGIGTGSYEQYF. CDR3 in DNA: TGCGCCAGCAGTGAGTCGGGAATAGGGACAGGATCCTACGAGCAGTACTTC.

In its sample, this clonotype was seen many times. The chain uses TRBV5-1 and TRBJ1-4; perhaps TRBD1 as D (5 bases). There are 16 residues in the CDR3. Trimming removed 0 bases at V and 2 bases at J, with 11 bases between. Germline V gene sequence: CDR1 SGHRS, CDR2 YFSETQ. The CDR3 nucleotides are TGCGCCAGCAGCTTGGCCTCAGGGCTTACTAATGAAAAACTGTTTTTT. Its translation is CASSLASGLTNEKLFF. The variable domain in full, with the rest retrieved from reference TRBV5-1 and TRBJ1-4, is KAGVTQTPRYLIKTRGQQVTLSCSPISGHRSVSWYQQTPGQGLQFLFEYFSETQRNKGNFPGRFSGRQFSNSRSEMNVSTLELGDSALYLCASSLASGLTNEKLFFGSGTQLSVL.